Listed here are 8 T cell receptor beta chains from one sample, sequenced in a study of cytomegalovirus exposure and HLA in healthy donors. The PCR made use of 60 Vbeta and 13 Jbeta primers. Here immunoSEQ multiplex PCR was the method, and the copy in TCRdb shows in-frame clones only, minus some. This table holds approximately 92,000 clones. Sequenced material: PBMCs. All receptors come from a woman in her thirties in good health and CMV-seronegative.

This chain uses TRBV10-3 with TRBJ1-2; 9 bases fit TRBD1. The CDR3 is 16 amino acids. The V and J ends lost 4 bases and 3 bases, in that order; junction bases with no gene match: 9. Per germline, CDR1 ENHRY and CDR2 SYGVKD. The CDR3 DNA reads TGTGCCATCAGTGGGGACAGGGTTCTAGTGGACTATGGCTACACCTTC. Translating gives CAISGDRVLVDYGYTF.

The chain couples TRBV5-1 to TRBJ2-7; 7 bases line up with TRBD1. V lost 0 bases to trimming and J lost 3 bases; unmatched junction nucleotides: 3. The CDR3 contains 14 residues. Germline CDR1 is SGHRS and CDR2 is YFSETQ. The chain's CDR3 is CASSLEQGYYEQYF. In DNA, the CDR3 is TGCGCCAGCAGCTTGGAACAGGGGTACTACGAGCAGTACTTC.

For the CDR3, the DNA is TGTGCCAGCGGCCGAGGGACAGGGGTCGGCGAGCAGTACTTC. Translated: CASGRGTGVGEQYF. The V and J genes are TRBV7-2 and TRBJ2-7, with 10 nucleotides matching TRBD1. The junction had 10 bases not matched to a gene; V was cut back by 8 bases and J by 6 bases. Germline loops: CDR1 SGHTA, CDR2 FQGNSA. CDR3 size: 14 residues.

The chain links TRBV14 to TRBJ1-3; the D is unclear. CDR3 length equals 15 residues. Trimming shortened V by 0 bases and J by 0 bases, and 6 bases separated the two germline ends. Germline CDR1 SGHDN, CDR2 FVKESK. CDR3 nucleotide sequence: TGTGCCAGCAGCCAAGACCCCAACTCTGGAAACACCATATATTTT. This gives the protein CASSQDPNSGNTIYF.

V and J are TRBV5-6 and TRBJ2-3, with a weak D call TRBD2 (6 bases). V lost 4 bases to trimming and J lost 3 bases, with 18 bases between them. Germline values: CDR1 SGHDT, CDR2 YYEEEE. The CDR3 consists of 16 residues. This chain's CDR3 is CASSRWGMEGTDTQYF. The CDR3 nucleotides are TGTGCCAGCAGCCGGTGGGGGATGGAGGGAACAGATACGCAGTATTTT.

The chain couples TRBV6-1 to TRBJ1-5; 10 bases map to TRBD1. Trimming at V came to 3 bases and at J to 1 base, leaving 3 bases not matched to a gene. This CDR3 is 16 amino acids long. Germline CDR1 is MNHNS and CDR2 is SASEGT. This CDR3 reads CASSEWDRGSNQPQHF. The CDR3 nucleotides read TGTGCCAGCAGTGAGTGGGACAGGGGAAGCAATCAGCCCCAGCATTTT.

Written as DNA, the CDR3 is TGTGCCGCCGACTCAGTAGCGGCGAACACTGAAGCTTTCTTT. Residues: CAADSVAANTEAFF. The chain carries TRBV30 and TRBJ1-1; D gene unclear. Germline V gene data show CDR1 as GTSNPN and CDR2 as SVGIG (reference sequence). This CDR3 is 14 amino acids long. Trimming took off 8 bases at V and 1 base at J, with 17 bases between the two ends.

The genes are TRBV9 and TRBJ2-7, with D possibly TRBD2 on 5 matching bases. CDR3 length equals 14 residues. Per germline, CDR1 SGDLS and CDR2 YYNGEE. Trimming took off 3 bases at V and 2 bases at J, with 12 bases between the two ends. The CDR3 DNA reads as TGTGCCAGCAGCGACGGACTTATCCCCTACGAGCAGTACTTC. This codes for CASSDGLIPYEQYF.